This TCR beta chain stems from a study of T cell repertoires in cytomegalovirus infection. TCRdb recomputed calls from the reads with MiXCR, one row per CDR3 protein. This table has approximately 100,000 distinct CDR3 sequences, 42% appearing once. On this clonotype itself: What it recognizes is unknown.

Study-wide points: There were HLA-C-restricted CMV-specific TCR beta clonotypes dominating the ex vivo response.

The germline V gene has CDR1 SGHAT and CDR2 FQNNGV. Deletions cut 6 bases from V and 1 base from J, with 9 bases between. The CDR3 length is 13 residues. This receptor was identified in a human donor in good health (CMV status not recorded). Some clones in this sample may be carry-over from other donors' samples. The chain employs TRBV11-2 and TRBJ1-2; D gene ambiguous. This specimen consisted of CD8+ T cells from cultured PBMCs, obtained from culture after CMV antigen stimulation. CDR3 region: CASSKRDNYGYTF. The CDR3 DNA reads TGTGCCAGCAGTAAACGGGATAACTATGGCTACACCTTC.